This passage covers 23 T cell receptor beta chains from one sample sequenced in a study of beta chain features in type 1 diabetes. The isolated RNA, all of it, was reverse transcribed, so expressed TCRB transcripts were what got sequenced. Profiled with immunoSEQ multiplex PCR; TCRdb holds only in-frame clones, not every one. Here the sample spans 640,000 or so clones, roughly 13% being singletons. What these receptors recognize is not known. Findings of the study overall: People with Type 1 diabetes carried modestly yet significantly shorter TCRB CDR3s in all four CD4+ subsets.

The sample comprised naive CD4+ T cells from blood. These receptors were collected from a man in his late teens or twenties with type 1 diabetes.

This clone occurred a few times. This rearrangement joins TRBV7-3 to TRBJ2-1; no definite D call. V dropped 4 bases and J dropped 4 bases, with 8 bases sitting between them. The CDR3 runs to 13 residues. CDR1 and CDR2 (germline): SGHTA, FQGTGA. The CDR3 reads CASSSYGYNEQFF. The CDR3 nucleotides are TGTGCCAGCAGCTCTTACGGGTACAATGAGCAGTTCTTC.

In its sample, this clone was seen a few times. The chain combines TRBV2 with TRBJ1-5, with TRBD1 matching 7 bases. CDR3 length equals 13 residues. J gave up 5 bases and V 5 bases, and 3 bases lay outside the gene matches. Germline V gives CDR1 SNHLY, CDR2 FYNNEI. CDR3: CASSTGAHQPQHF. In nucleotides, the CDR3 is TGTGCCAGCAGTACAGGGGCTCATCAGCCCCAGCATTTT. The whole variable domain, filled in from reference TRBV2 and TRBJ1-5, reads EPEVTQTPSHQVTQMGQEVILRCVPISNHLYFYWYRQILGQKVEFLVSFYNNEISEKSEIFDDQFSVERPDGSNFTLKIRSTKLEDSAMYFCASSTGAHQPQHFGDGTRLSIL.

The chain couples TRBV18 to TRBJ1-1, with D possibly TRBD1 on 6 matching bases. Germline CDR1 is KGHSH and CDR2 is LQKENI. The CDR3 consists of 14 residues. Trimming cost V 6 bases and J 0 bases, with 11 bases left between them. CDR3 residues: CASSLTGLNTEAFF. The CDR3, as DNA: TGTGCCAGCTCGCTCACAGGGTTGAACACTGAAGCTTTCTTT.

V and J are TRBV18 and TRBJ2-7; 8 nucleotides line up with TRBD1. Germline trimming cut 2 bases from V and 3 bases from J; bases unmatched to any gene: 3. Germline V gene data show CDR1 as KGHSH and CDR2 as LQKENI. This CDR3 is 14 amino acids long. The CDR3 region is CASSPGTGHYEQYF. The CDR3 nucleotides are TGTGCCAGCTCACCAGGGACAGGCCACTACGAGCAGTACTTC.

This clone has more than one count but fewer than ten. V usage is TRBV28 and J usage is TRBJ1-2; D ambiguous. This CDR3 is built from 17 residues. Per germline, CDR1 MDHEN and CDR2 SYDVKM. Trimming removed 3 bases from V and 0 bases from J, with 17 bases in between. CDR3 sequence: CASSLGFGRLTNYGYTF. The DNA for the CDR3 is TGTGCCAGCAGTTTGGGATTCGGTAGATTGACTAACTATGGCTACACCTTC.

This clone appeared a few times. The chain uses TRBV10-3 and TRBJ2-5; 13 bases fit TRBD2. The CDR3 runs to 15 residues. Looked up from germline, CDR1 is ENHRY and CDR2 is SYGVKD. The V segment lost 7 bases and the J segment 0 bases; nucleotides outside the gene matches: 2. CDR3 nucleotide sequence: TGTGCCATCAAGGGGACTAGCGGGGACCAAGAGACCCAGTACTTC. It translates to CAIKGTSGDQETQYF.

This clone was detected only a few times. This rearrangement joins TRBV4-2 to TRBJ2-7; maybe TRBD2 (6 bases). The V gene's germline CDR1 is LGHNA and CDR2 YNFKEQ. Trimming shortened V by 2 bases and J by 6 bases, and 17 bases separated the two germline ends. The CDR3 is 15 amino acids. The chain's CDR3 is CASSQPGTQLSEQYF. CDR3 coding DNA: TGTGCCAGCAGCCAACCCGGGACTCAACTCTCCGAGCAGTACTTC.

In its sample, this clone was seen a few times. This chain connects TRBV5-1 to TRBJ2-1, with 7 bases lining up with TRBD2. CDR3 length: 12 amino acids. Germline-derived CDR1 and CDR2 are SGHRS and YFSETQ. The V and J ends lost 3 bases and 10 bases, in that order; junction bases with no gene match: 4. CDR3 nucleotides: TGCGCCAGCAGCTCCTCGGGACTAGAGCAGTTCTTC. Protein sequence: CASSSSGLEQFF.

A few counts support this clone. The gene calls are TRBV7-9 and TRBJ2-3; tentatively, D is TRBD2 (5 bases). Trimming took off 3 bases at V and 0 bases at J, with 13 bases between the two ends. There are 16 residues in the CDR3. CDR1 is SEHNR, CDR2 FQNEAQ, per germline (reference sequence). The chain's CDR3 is CASSFPRGTSTDTQYF. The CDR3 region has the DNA TGTGCCAGCAGCTTTCCCCGGGGAACTAGCACAGATACGCAGTATTTT.

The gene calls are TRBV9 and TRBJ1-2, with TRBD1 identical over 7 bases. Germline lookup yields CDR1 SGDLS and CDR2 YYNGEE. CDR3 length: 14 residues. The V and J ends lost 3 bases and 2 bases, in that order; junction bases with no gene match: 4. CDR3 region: CASSARQGNYGYTF. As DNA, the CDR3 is TGTGCCAGCAGCGCCAGACAGGGAAACTATGGCTACACCTTC.

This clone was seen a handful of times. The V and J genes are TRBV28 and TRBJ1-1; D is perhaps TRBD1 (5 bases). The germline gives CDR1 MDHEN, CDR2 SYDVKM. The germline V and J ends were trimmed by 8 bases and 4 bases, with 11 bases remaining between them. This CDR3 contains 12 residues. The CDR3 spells CASCREGTEAFF. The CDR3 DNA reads TGTGCCAGCTGCAGGGAGGGCACTGAAGCTTTCTTT. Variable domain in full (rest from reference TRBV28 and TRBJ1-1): DVKVTQSSRYLVKRTGEKVFLECVQDMDHENMFWYRQDPGLGLRLIYFSYDVKMKEKGDIPEGYSVSREKKERFSLILESASTNQTSMYLCASCREGTEAFFGQGTRLTVV.

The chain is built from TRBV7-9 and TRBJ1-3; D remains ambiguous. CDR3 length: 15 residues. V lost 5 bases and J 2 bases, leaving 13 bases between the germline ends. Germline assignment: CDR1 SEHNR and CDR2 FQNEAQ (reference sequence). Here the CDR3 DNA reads TGTGCCAGCAGCCCCTCCCCGCAGGCTGGAAACACCATATATTTT. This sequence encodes CASSPSPQAGNTIYF. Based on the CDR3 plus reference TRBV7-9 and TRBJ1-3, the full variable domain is DTGVSQNPRHKITKRGQNVTFRCDPISEHNRLYWYRQTLGQGPEFLTYFQNEAQLEKSRLLSDRFSAERPKGSFSTLEIQRTEQGDSAMYLCASSPSPQAGNTIYFGEGSWLTVV.

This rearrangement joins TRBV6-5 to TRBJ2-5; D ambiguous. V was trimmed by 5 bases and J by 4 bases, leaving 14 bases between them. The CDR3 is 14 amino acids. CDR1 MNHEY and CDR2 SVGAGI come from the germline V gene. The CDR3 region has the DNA TGTGCCAGCAGTCCCTTGGCGGAGCGAGAGACCCAGTACTTC. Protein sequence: CASSPLAERETQYF.

CDR3 residues: CASSPGTHYGYTF. CDR3 nucleotide sequence: TGTGCCAGCAGCCCTGGGACCCACTATGGCTACACCTTC. The chain recombines TRBV7-9 with TRBJ1-2; tentative D call: TRBD1 (5 bases). Trimming stripped 5 bases from V and 3 bases from J, with 10 bases between. The CDR3 consists of 13 residues. CDR1 and CDR2 (germline): SEHNR, FQNEAQ (reference sequence).

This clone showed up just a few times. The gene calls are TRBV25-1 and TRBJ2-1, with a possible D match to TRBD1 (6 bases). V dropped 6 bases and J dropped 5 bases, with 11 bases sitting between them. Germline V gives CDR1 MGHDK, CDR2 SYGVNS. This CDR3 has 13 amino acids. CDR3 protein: CASRKTGDNEQFF. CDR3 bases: TGTGCCAGCAGGAAGACAGGTGACAATGAGCAGTTCTTC. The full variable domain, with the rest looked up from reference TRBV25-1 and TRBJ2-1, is EADIYQTPRYLVIGTGKKITLECSQTMGHDKMYWYQQDPGMELHLIHYSYGVNSTEKGDLSSESTVSRIRTEHFPLTLESARPSHTSQYLCASRKTGDNEQFFGPGTRLTVL.

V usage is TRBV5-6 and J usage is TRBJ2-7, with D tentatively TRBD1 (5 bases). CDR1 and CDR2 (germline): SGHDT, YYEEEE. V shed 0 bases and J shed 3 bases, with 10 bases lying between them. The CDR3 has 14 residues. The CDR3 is CASSLDTGIYEQYF. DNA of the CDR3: TGTGCCAGCAGCTTGGACACAGGAATCTACGAGCAGTACTTC.

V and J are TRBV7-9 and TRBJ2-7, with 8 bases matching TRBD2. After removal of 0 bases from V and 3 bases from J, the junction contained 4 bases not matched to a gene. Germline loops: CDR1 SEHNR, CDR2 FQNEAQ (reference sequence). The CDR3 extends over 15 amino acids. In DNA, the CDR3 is TGTGCCAGCAGCTTAGCTAGCGGGGTAATCTACGAGCAGTACTTC. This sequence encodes CASSLASGVIYEQYF.

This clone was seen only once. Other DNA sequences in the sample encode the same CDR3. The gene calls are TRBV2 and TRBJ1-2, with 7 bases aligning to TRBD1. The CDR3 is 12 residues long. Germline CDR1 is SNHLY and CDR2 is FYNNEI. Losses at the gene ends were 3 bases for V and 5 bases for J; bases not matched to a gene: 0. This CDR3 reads CASSDRGYGYTF. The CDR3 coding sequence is TGTGCCAGCAGTGACAGGGGGTATGGCTACACCTTC.

CDR3 bases: TGTGCCAGCAGCTGGGGCGGGCCGAACACCGGGGAGCTGTTTTTT. Its translation: CASSWGGPNTGELFF. J is TRBJ2-2 and V is TRBV5-6; D assignment may be TRBD1 or TRBD2 (5 bases each). The CDR3 is 15 residues long. The V and J ends lost 3 bases and 0 bases respectively, with 9 bases between them. CDR1 and CDR2 from the germline V gene are SGHDT and YYEEEE. Supplemented by reference TRBV5-6 and TRBJ2-2, the full variable domain reads DAGVTQSPTHLIKTRGQQVTLRCSPKSGHDTVSWYQQALGQGPQFIFQYYEEEERQRGNFPDRFSGHQFPNYSSELNVNALLLGDSALYLCASSWGGPNTGELFFGEGSRLTVL.

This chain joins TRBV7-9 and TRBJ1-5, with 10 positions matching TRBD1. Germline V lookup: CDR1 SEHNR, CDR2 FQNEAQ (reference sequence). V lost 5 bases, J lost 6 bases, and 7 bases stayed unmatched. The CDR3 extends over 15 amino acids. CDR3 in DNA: TGTGCCAGCAGCCGGACAGGGGGTTGGAGTCAGCCCCAGCATTTT. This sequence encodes CASSRTGGWSQPQHF.

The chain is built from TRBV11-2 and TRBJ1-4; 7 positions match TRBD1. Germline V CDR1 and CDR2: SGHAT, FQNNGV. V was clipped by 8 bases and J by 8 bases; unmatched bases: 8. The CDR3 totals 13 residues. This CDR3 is CASGRDREEKLFF. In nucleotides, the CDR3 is TGTGCCAGCGGACGGGACAGAGAAGAAAAACTGTTTTTT.

CDR3 amino acids: CATKTTVRGRSYEQYF. Written as DNA, the CDR3 is TGTGCCACCAAGACTACGGTCCGGGGGCGCTCCTACGAGCAGTACTTC. V is TRBV15 and J is TRBJ2-7; the D call may be TRBD1 or TRBD2 (6 bases each). Germline CDR1 reads LNHNV; CDR2 reads YYDKDF (reference sequence). The CDR3 loop spans 16 amino acids. The V gene lost 7 bases and the J gene lost 0 bases, with 19 bases spanning the gap.

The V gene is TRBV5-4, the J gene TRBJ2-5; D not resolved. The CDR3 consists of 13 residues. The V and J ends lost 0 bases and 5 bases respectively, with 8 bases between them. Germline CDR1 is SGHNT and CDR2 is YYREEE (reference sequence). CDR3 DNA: TGTGCCAGCAGCTTGGGAGTGGTCGAGACCCAGTACTTC. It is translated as CASSLGVVETQYF.